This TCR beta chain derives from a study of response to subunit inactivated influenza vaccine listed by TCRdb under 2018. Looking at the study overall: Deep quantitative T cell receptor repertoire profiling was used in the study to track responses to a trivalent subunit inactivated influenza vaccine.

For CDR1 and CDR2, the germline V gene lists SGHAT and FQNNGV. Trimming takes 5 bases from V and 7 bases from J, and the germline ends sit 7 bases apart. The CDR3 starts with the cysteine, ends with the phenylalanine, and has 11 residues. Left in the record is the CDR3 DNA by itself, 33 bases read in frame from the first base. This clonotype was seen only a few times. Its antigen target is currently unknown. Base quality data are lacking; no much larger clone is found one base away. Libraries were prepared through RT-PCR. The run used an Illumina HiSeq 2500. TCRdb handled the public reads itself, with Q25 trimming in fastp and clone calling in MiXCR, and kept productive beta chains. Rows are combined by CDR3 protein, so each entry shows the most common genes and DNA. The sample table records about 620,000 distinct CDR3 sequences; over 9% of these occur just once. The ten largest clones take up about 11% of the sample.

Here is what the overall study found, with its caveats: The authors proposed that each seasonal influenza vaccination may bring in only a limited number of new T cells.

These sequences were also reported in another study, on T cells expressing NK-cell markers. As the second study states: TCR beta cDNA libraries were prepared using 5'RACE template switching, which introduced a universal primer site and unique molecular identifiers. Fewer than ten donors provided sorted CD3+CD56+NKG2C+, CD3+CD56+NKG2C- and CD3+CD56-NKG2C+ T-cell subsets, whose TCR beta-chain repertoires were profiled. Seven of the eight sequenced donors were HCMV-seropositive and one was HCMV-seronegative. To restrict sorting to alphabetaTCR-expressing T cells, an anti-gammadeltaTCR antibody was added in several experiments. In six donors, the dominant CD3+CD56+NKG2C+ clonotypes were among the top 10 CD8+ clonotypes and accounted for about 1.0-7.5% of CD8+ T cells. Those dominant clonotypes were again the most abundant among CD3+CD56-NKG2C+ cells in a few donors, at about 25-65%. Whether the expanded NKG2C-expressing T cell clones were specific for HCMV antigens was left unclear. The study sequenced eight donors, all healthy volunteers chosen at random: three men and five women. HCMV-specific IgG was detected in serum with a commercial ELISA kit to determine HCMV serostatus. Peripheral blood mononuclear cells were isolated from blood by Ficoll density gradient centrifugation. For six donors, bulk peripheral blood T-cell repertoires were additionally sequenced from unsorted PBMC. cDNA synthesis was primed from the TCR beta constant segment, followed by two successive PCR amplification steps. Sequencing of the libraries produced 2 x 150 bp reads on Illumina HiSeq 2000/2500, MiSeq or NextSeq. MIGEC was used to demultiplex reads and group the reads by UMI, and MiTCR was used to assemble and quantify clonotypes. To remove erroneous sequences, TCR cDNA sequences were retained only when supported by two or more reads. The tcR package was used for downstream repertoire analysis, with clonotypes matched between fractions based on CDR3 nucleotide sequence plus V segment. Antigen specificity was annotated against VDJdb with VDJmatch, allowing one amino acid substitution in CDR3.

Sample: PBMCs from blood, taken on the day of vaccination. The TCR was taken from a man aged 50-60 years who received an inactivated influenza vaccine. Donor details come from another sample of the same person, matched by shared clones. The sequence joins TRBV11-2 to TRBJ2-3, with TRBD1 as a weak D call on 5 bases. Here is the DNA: TGTGCCAGCAGCGACAGATATACGCAGTATTTT. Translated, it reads CASSDRYTQYF.